The 7 T cell receptor beta chains in this list originate from one sample, sequenced in a study of blood T cell repertoires in COVID-19 (dated by TCRdb to about 2020). The library came from the immunoSEQ multiplex PCR assay. TCRdb retrieved this table from immuneACCESS and kept in-frame rearrangements only. Not all clones are present; in checked studies, unresolved V genes account for under half, and no reason is known for the remainder. This sample comprises around 100,000 clones, approximately 80% of them detected only once. 4% to 5.5% of the sample rests with the top ten. Sequenced sample: peripheral blood. The receptor set was obtained from a human donor in a cohort sampled during active COVID-19.

The chain couples TRBV4-2 to TRBJ2-7, with 10 nucleotides matching TRBD2. The trim removed 0 bases at V and 4 bases at J, leaving 3 bases unmatched. The germline V gene has CDR1 LGHNA and CDR2 YNFKEQ. The CDR3 runs to 15 residues. DNA of the CDR3: TGTGCCAGCAGCCAAGAATCACTAGCGGGGTACGAGCAGTACTTC. Protein sequence: CASSQESLAGYEQYF.

The rearrangement joins TRBV9 to TRBJ1-5; a weak D match, TRBD1 (6 bases). Trimming pared 4 bases from V and 5 bases from J, leaving 13 bases between. Looked up from germline, CDR1 is SGDLS and CDR2 is YYNGEE. CDR3 length: 14 residues. Here the CDR3 reads CASSPGQRHQPQHF. The CDR3 nucleotides are TGTGCCAGCAGCCCGGGACAAAGACATCAGCCCCAGCATTTT.

J is TRBJ2-3 and V is TRBV7-6, with 8 bases that match TRBD1. Per the germline V gene, CDR1 is SGHVS and CDR2 is FNYEAQ. V gave up 0 bases and J gave up 4 bases; unmatched junction bases: 6. The CDR3 length is 16 residues. CDR3 sequence (DNA): TGTGCCAGCAGCTTAGCGGGTGGACAGGGTTCAGATACGCAGTATTTT. The encoded protein is CASSLAGGQGSDTQYF.

This clone was counted a single time. The chain links TRBV25-1 to TRBJ2-1; D remains ambiguous. The CDR3 extends over 18 amino acids. V was clipped by 4 bases and J by 6 bases, with 25 bases between them. Germline CDR1 MGHDK, CDR2 SYGVNS. CDR3 DNA: TGTGCCAGCAGTGGTGGCGGCATTAGACTCTCTACCACCAATGAGCAGTTCTTC. Its protein is CASSGGGIRLSTTNEQFF.

The chain is built from TRBV24-1 and TRBJ2-3, with D possibly TRBD1 on 7 matching bases. In germline, CDR1 is KGHDR, CDR2 SFDVKD. The CDR3 length is 16 residues. Between the trimmed V and J ends, which lost 0 bases and 5 bases, there was a span of 14 bases. This CDR3 is CATSDLSGGPGDTQYF. In nucleotides, the CDR3 is TGTGCCACCAGTGATTTGTCAGGGGGGCCGGGAGATACGCAGTATTTT.

This clone was detected once. The chain employs TRBV18 and TRBJ1-1, with 10 bases lining up with TRBD1. Germline-derived CDR1 and CDR2 are KGHSH and LQKENI. Unmatched junction bases numbered 6, after V lost 1 base and J lost 1 base. The CDR3 covers 17 residues. CDR3 nucleotides: TGTGCCAGCTCACCACGACAGGGGGCGAGTACGAACACTGAAGCTTTCTTT. It specifies CASSPRQGASTNTEAFF.

The rearrangement joins TRBV10-3 to TRBJ1-1; D gene ambiguous. Trimming stripped 0 bases from V and 5 bases from J, with 16 bases between. CDR3 length equals 16 residues. The germline V gene encodes CDR1 ENHRY and CDR2 SYGVKD. As DNA, the CDR3 is TGTGCCATCAGTGAGTCCTTTGGGCAGCTCGGTACTGAAGCTTTCTTT. This sequence encodes CAISESFGQLGTEAFF.